This is a list of T cell receptor beta chains from one sample in a study of blood T cell repertoires in COVID-19. TCRdb's copy holds only in-frame clones and misses some; the assay was immunoSEQ multiplex PCR. The table lists 110,000 to 150,000 clones, around 80% of them singletons. The sequenced sample consisted of PBMCs or T cells enriched from blood (not recorded which). The receptors were gathered from a woman between 45 and 65 years old who had recovered from COVID-19. Each CDR3 is given with its conserved first and last residue. D genes are given only for firm matches. Part of the rows lack a size; the others show once, few, many or a class for expanded clones.

clone size,J gene,V gene,D gene,CDR3 DNA,CDR3 protein
.,TRBJ2-1,TRBV2,.,TGTGCCAGCACCCTACAGGGTGGCAATGAGCAGTTCTTC,CASTLQGGNEQFF
many,TRBJ1-1,TRBV18,TRBD1,TGTGCCAGCTCAAGGGACAGGTGGGGCACTGAAGCTTTCTTT,CASSRDRWGTEAFF
.,TRBJ1-2,TRBV29-1,.,TGCAGCGTTGAAACGCAGGGCGGATCCTATGGCTACACCTTC,CSVETQGGSYGYTF
.,TRBJ2-4,TRBV7-9,TRBD2,TGTGCCAGCAGCGGGTGGACTAGCGGGGACTTAGCCAAAAACATTCAGTACTTC,CASSGWTSGDLAKNIQYF
once,TRBJ2-5,TRBV5-1,.,TGCGCCAGCAGCTTGCCCGCCACCGAGGAGACCCAGTACTTC,CASSLPATEETQYF
.,TRBJ2-1,TRBV29-1,TRBD1,TGCAGCGTTGAGGATAACAGGGGTGGCTCCTACAATGAGCAGTTCTTC,CSVEDNRGGSYNEQFF
.,TRBJ1-6,TRBV7-8,.,TGTGCCAGCAGCTTAGCGCTCACGGAGCGGATGTATAATTCACCCCTCCACTTT,CASSLALTERMYNSPLHF
.,TRBJ1-5,TRBV28,TRBD1,TGTGCCAGCAGTTTAGGACAGGGGAGTCAGCCCCAGCATTTT,CASSLGQGSQPQHF
.,TRBJ1-1,TRBV10-3,TRBD1,TGTGCCATCAGACCACAGGGGGCGTCAGCTGAAGCTTTCTTT,CAIRPQGASAEAFF
many,TRBJ1-2,TRBV3-1/TRBV3-2,.,TGTGCCAGCAGCCAATATGGGAATCTAGGGGCCAATTCTAAAGGGAAAGCTAACTATGGCTACACCTTC,CASSQYGNLGANSKGKANYGYTF
many,TRBJ2-5,TRBV28,TRBD2,TGTGCCAGCAGTTCTAGCGGGGGGCACCAAGAGACCCAGTACTTC,CASSSSGGHQETQYF
.,TRBJ2-1,TRBV4-2,TRBD2,TGTGCCAGCAGCCAAGGGGATGCGGGGGGGGGTGAGCAGTTCTTC,CASSQGDAGGGEQFF
once,TRBJ2-2,TRBV7-8,.,TGTGCCAGCAGCCTGGGACTGCCTCAAGGGGGGGAGCTGTTTTTT,CASSLGLPQGGELFF
.,TRBJ2-3,TRBV7-6,TRBD1,TGTGCCAGCACAAAGGGGGCTAGCACAGATACGCAGTATTTT,CASTKGASTDTQYF
.,TRBJ1-6,TRBV30,TRBD1,TGTGCCTGGAGTGTATCCCGGACAGGGGGCAATTCACCCCTCCACTTT,CAWSVSRTGGNSPLHF
.,TRBJ1-5,TRBV3-1/TRBV3-2,.,TGTGCCAGCAGCCAAGGGCGGCTACAGCCCCAGCATTTT,CASSQGRLQPQHF
few,TRBJ2-3,TRBV14,.,TGTGCCAGCAGCCAAGTGCTAGCACTACCAGATACGCAGTATTTT,CASSQVLALPDTQYF
.,TRBJ1-1,TRBV7-9,.,TGTGCCAGCAGCCCACTAGGGGGGGTAGCTGAAGCTTTCTTT,CASSPLGGVAEAFF
.,TRBJ2-5,TRBV11-1,TRBD2,TGTGCCAGCAGCCAGGCTAGCGGGGGCGAGGGGGAGACCCAGTACTTC,CASSQASGGEGETQYF
.,TRBJ1-2,TRBV19,.,TGTGCCAGTACTACAGTTTACTATGGCTACACCTTC,CASTTVYYGYTF